This passage covers 17 T cell receptor beta chains from one sample sequenced in a study of cytomegalovirus exposure and HLA in healthy donors. The PCR ran on 60 Vbeta and 13 Jbeta primers. Sequencing used immunoSEQ multiplex PCR; TCRdb keeps in-frame clones, though not all of them. Its clone listing holds tens of thousands of clones. Sample: PBMCs. These TCRs come from a woman aged 25 to 39 in good health and CMV-seropositive.

CDR3 sequence reads: CASSLGGLEKLFF. DNA of the CDR3: TGTGCCAGCAGCTTAGGAGGGCTCGAAAAACTGTTTTTT. V is TRBV11-2 and J is TRBJ1-4, with D unclear. Germline V gene data show CDR1 as SGHAT and CDR2 as FQNNGV. The CDR3 contains 13 residues. With 1 base removed from V and 8 bases from J, the gap between germline ends came to 8 bases.

This CDR3 is CASSARLAGVDEQYF. The DNA of the CDR3 is TGTGCCAGCAGCGCCAGACTAGCGGGGGTGGACGAGCAGTACTTC. The chain carries TRBV9 and TRBJ2-7, with 12 bases lining up with TRBD2. The CDR3 has 15 residues. The J segment lost 5 bases and the V segment lost 3 bases, leaving 6 bases of the junction unmatched. Germline CDR1 SGDLS, CDR2 YYNGEE. The entire variable domain, with the rest obtained from reference TRBV9 and TRBJ2-7, is as follows: DSGVTQTPKHLITATGQRVTLRCSPRSGDLSVYWYQQSLDQGLQFLIQYYNGEERAKGNILERFSAQQFPDLHSELNLSSLELGDSALYFCASSARLAGVDEQYFGPGTRLTVT.

V usage is TRBV5-1 and J usage is TRBJ2-7; TRBD1 is a possible D gene (7 bases). V was shortened by 4 bases and J by 4 bases, with 15 bases between the two germline ends. The CDR3 runs 14 residues. The V gene's germline CDR1 is SGHRS and CDR2 YFSETQ. CDR3 nucleotide sequence: TGCGCCAGCAGCCGCGGGACAGAAAGTTACGAGCAGTACTTC. This sequence encodes CASSRGTESYEQYF.

The rearrangement links TRBV7-6 to TRBJ2-1, with 8 bases that match TRBD2. Germline values: CDR1 SGHVS, CDR2 FNYEAQ. The junction had 4 bases not matched to a gene; V was cut back by 1 base and J by 5 bases. The CDR3 is 15 residues long. CDR3: CASSLGGGPDNEQFF. Written as DNA, the CDR3 is TGTGCCAGCAGCTTAGGCGGGGGGCCCGACAATGAGCAGTTCTTC.

This chain joins TRBV30 and TRBJ1-3; no clear D gene. Germline V CDR1 and CDR2: GTSNPN, SVGIG (reference sequence). Trimming pared 2 bases from V and 0 bases from J, leaving 8 bases between. There are 14 residues in the CDR3. CDR3 sequence (DNA): TGTGCCTGGAGTTTACTGCCCTCTGGAAACACCATATATTTT. It specifies CAWSLLPSGNTIYF. The entire variable domain, with the rest obtained from reference TRBV30 and TRBJ1-3, is as follows: SQTIHQWPATLVQPVGSPLSLECTVEGTSNPNLYWYRQAAGRGLQLLFYSVGIGQISSEVPQNLSASRPQDRQFILSSKKLLLSDSGFYLCAWSLLPSGNTIYFGEGSWLTVV.

The chain couples TRBV4-1 to TRBJ2-4; TRBD2 matches 13 bases. The CDR3 is made up of 16 amino acids. V lost 0 bases to trimming and J lost 8 bases; unmatched junction nucleotides: 4. Germline lookup yields CDR1 MGHRA and CDR2 YSYEKL. The CDR3 sequence: CASSQETSGGSDIQYF. CDR3 DNA sequence: TGCGCCAGCAGCCAAGAGACTAGCGGGGGGTCAGACATTCAGTACTTC.

Details on this clone: The junction departs from germline at one end; a sequencing error may be responsible. J is TRBJ1-1 and V is TRBV18; possible D gene TRBD1, 5 bases. In germline, CDR1 is KGHSH, CDR2 LQKENI. The CDR3 loop spans 14 amino acids. CDR3 sequence: CASSMTGGGAEDFF. CDR3 sequence (DNA): TGTGCCAGCTCAATGACCGGGGGTGGGGCTGAAGATTTCTTT.

The rearrangement uses TRBV28 and TRBJ2-2; tentatively, D is TRBD2 (7 bases). Germline CDR1 reads MDHEN; CDR2 reads SYDVKM. With 5 bases removed from V and 0 bases from J, the gap between germline ends came to 16 bases. The CDR3 length is 17 residues. CDR3 DNA sequence: TGTGCCAGCAGTGTATTGGGCGGGGGCCCGAACACCGGGGAGCTGTTTTTT. This sequence encodes CASSVLGGGPNTGELFF.

The rearrangement links TRBV5-1 to TRBJ2-5, with 13 bases fitting TRBD2. The junction had 4 bases not matched to a gene; V was cut back by 4 bases and J by 1 base. The CDR3 totals 16 residues. Germline V CDR1 and CDR2: SGHRS, YFSETQ. DNA of the CDR3: TGCGCCAGCAGCCGGACTAGCGGGGGAACCCAAGAGACCCAGTACTTC. Translation gives CASSRTSGGTQETQYF.

This chain joins TRBV5-1 and TRBJ2-3; 8 nucleotides align to TRBD1. The germline CDR1 and CDR2 sequences are SGHRS and YFSETQ. V lost 4 bases to trimming and J lost 4 bases; unmatched junction nucleotides: 5. This CDR3 is built from 14 residues. The CDR3: CASSLGQGSDTQYF. CDR3 coding DNA: TGCGCCAGCAGCCTCGGACAGGGCTCAGATACGCAGTATTTT.

This chain connects TRBV19 to TRBJ1-2; D is perhaps TRBD1 (5 bases). The length of the CDR3 is 14 residues. Trimming shortened V by 6 bases and J by 0 bases, and 11 bases separated the two germline ends. The germline CDR1 and CDR2 sequences are LNHDA and SQIVND (reference sequence). The chain's CDR3 is CASSPGPTNYGYTF. CDR3 nucleotide sequence: TGTGCCAGTAGCCCAGGGCCTACTAACTATGGCTACACCTTC. The full variable domain, with the rest looked up from reference TRBV19 and TRBJ1-2, is DGGITQSPKYLFRKEGQNVTLSCEQNLNHDAMYWYRQDPGQGLRLIYYSQIVNDFQKGDIAEGYSVSREKKESFPLTVTSAQKNPTAFYLCASSPGPTNYGYTFGSGTRLTVV.

This chain uses TRBV11-2 with TRBJ1-6, with 7 bases fitting TRBD1. The trim removed 4 bases at V and 10 bases at J, leaving 10 bases unmatched. This CDR3 has 15 residues. CDR1 SGHAT and CDR2 FQNNGV come from the germline V gene. This CDR3 is CASSSLTGLSSPLHF. In DNA form, the CDR3 reads TGTGCCAGCAGCTCCCTGACAGGGCTCTCCTCACCCCTCCACTTT. Full variable domain (outside the CDR3, taken from reference TRBV11-2 and TRBJ1-6): EAGVAQSPRYKIIEKRQSVAFWCNPISGHATLYWYQQILGQGPKLLIQFQNNGVVDDSQLPKDRFSAERLKGVDSTLKIQPAKLEDSAVYLCASSSLTGLSSPLHFGNGTRLTVT.

This chain joins TRBV7-8 and TRBJ2-1, with a possible D match to TRBD2 (5 bases). The length of the CDR3 is 15 residues. V shed 5 bases and J shed 6 bases, with 17 bases lying between them. Germline-derived CDR1 and CDR2 are SGHVS and FQNEAQ. The CDR3 DNA reads as TGTGCCAGCAGCCTCGTTTACGTGGGAGTCAATGAGCAGTTCTTC. Protein sequence: CASSLVYVGVNEQFF.

This sequence joins TRBV29-1 and TRBJ1-2; 8 positions match TRBD1. From germline, CDR1 is SQVTM and CDR2 ANQGSEA. V shed 6 bases, J shed 4 bases, and the junction held 13 bases outside the gene matches. CDR3 length: 15 amino acids. The CDR3 sequence is CSVEGQDSTFYGYTF. The CDR3 nucleotides are TGCAGCGTCGAGGGACAGGACTCAACCTTCTATGGCTACACCTTC.

The J gene is TRBJ2-7, the V gene TRBV4-1; D perhaps matches TRBD2 (5 bases). Germline CDR1 and CDR2: MGHRA and YSYEKL. Trimming shortened V by 0 bases and J by 0 bases, and 9 bases separated the two germline ends. The CDR3 runs 15 residues. CDR3 sequence reads: CASSQDGESSYEQYF. CDR3 DNA: TGCGCCAGCAGCCAAGACGGGGAAAGCTCCTACGAGCAGTACTTC.

The genes are TRBV6-5 and TRBJ1-2; D not resolved. Germline CDR1 MNHEY, CDR2 SVGAGI. The CDR3 has 13 residues. The germline V and J ends were trimmed by 2 bases and 2 bases, with 6 bases remaining between them. The CDR3 coding sequence is TGTGCCAGCAGTTACGTGAGGAACTATGGCTACACCTTC. Amino acids: CASSYVRNYGYTF.

The chain links TRBV4-2 to TRBJ2-4; 11 nucleotides agree with TRBD2. Germline loops: CDR1 LGHNA, CDR2 YNFKEQ. The CDR3 is made up of 14 amino acids. V shed 8 bases and J 7 bases; nucleotides not matched to a gene: 7. The CDR3 DNA follows: TGTGCCAGCCGGGATAGCGGGGGGGCTAACATTCAGTACTTC. Its protein is CASRDSGGANIQYF.